This T cell receptor (beta chain) comes out of a study of shared clonotypes between healthy human individuals. Study results and limitations: Generally, naive subsets (rather than memory subsets) showed larger estimated richness. Rarefaction showed that sequencing of sorted subsets was incomplete (despite large depth).

It was CD45RO-negative cells, positively selected for CCR7, that made up naive CD8 cells, with terminally differentiated effector memory CD45RA+ cells excluded. In regard to this clone: Its specificity is unknown.

TCRdb keeps only in-frame clones here, not all; method: immunoSEQ multiplex PCR. The sample shows around 1,900,000 clones, just over 90% of them seen only once. The specimen was naive CD8+ T cells from PBMCs. The receptor was derived from a man aged 18 to 29 in good health. Some clones in this sample may be carry-over from other donors' samples.

CDR3 region: CASRAEGEQFF. The CDR3 DNA is TGTGCCAGCAGGGCCGAGGGTGAGCAGTTCTTC. The chain couples TRBV27 to TRBJ2-1, with D tentatively TRBD2 (5 bases). Trimming removed 6 bases from V and 9 bases from J, with 9 bases in between. This CDR3 is 11 amino acids long. CDR1 and CDR2 from the germline V gene are MNHEY and SMNVEV (reference sequence).